Listed here is a single T cell receptor (beta chain). Its antigen remains unknown. The sample comes from a study of blood T cells in healthy people across ages. Study results and limitations: Changes in expanded clonotypes were possibly confounded, as the CMV status of donors was unknown. More naive CD4+ cells and higher diversity marked long-lived donors relative to aged donors. It was held that diversity estimates obtained from one million T cells represented underestimates.

Combining a sample-barcoded 5' primer with a J-beta primer mix, a second PCR ran for roughly 7 to 12 cycles. MiXCR was run by TCRdb on the 5' RACE reads, yielding one entry per CDR3 protein. The table records 1.8 million or so distinct CDR3 sequences, roughly two fifths of them present only once. The CDR3 length is 17 residues. The germline V and J ends were trimmed by 7 bases and 0 bases, with 23 bases remaining between them. The germline CDR1 and CDR2 sequences are DFQATT and SNEGSKA (reference sequence). The clonotype comes from a human donor in good health. J is TRBJ2-3 and V is TRBV20-1; D is possibly TRBD1 or TRBD2 (5 bases each). Material for sequencing was blood. The CDR3 protein is CSVSIPGRSSSTDTQYF. CDR3 nucleotides: TGCAGTGTCAGTATCCCGGGACGGTCCTCTAGCACAGATACGCAGTATTTT.